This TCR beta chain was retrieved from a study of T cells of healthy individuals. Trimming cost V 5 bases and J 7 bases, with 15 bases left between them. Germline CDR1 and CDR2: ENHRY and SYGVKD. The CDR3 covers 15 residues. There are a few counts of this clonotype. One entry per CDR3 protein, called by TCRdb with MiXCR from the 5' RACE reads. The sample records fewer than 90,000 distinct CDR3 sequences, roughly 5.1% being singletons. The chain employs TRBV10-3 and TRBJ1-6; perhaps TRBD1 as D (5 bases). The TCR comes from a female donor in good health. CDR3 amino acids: CAISYSTVRNSPLHF. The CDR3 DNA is TGTGCCATCAGTTATTCGACAGTTAGGAATTCACCCCTCCACTTT.